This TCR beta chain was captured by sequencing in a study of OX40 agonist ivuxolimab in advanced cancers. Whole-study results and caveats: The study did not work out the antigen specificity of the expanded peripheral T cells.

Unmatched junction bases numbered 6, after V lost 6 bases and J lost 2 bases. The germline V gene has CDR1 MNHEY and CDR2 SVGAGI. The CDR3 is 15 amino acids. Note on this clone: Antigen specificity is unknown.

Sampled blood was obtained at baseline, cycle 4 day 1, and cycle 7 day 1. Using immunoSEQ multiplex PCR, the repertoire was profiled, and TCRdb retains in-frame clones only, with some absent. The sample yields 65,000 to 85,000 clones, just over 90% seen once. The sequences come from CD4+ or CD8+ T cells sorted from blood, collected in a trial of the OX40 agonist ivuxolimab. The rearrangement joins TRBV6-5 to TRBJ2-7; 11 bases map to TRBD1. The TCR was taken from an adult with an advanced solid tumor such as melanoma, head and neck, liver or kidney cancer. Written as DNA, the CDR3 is TGTGCCAGCAGGACCGGGACAGGGGGGGCCTACGAGCAGTACTTC. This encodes CASRTGTGGAYEQYF.